This TCR beta chain was retrieved from a study of identifying expanded T cells in peripheral blood. Study-level findings and limits: Across healthy donors, higher total template counts meant significantly greater roughly 2-week count variance. Technical replicates showed approximately 1.2 changed clones; about two weeks 15 to 20; four weeks 19.

Germline V gene lookup returns CDR1 SNHLY and CDR2 FYNNEI. V was pared by 7 bases and J by 4 bases, with 19 bases between. CDR3 size: 15 residues. Healthy donors had no documented immune events, such as infections, while sampled. Generated by immunoSEQ multiplex PCR, the TCRdb table keeps only in-frame clones and is missing some. The sample has approximately 56,000 clones; about 80% are singletons. As to this clone: Its specificity is not known.

The sequenced sample was blood. This receptor was taken from a person between 18 and 70 years old in good health. V and J are TRBV2 and TRBJ1-2; D is possibly TRBD1 (6 bases). The CDR3 is CASKGGQNLRYGYTF. The DNA for the CDR3 is TGTGCCAGCAAAGGAGGACAGAATCTTCGCTATGGCTACACCTTC.